This TCR beta chain originates from a study of cytomegalovirus exposure and HLA in healthy donors (dated 2017 in TCRdb). In terms of the full investigation: According to an earlier analysis of around 600 of the donors, 150 million to 200 million T cells yielded 117 million unique TCR beta sequences and more than 250 Gb of sequence data. Genome-wide SNP genotypes for about 55% of the 666 donors were used in a later genetic analysis, which treated that subset as a discovery cohort. Class I and class II HLA loci were covered by the typing at four-digit resolution. To predict cytomegalovirus infection status, the study combined high-throughput TCR immunosequencing, statistical association of individual TCRs with disease status, and machine learning. In an earlier analysis of more than 550 of the donors, high-throughput TCR beta sequencing was used to judge whether each TCR beta V gene segment behaved as functional or pseudogenic. The study aimed to test whether cataloging public T cell receptors could reveal signatures of past pathogen exposure. The later analysis used no new phenotypic data to find candidate immune exposures, relying instead on TCR beta sequences and their occurrence across donors. Every repertoire in the discovery cohort had been generated on one and the same sequencing platform. Around 320 gigabases of sequencing data and tens of millions of unique TCR sequences were included in an early release covering around 650 HLA-typed donors. Because of strong linkage in the cohort, five DR-DQ haplotypes were treated as single units for association and clustering. The genetic ancestry cluster associated with self-reported Caucasian donors included over 65% of the approximately 400 genotyped donors. The study used immunosequencing to profile the T cell repertoires of 600 to 850 subjects and linked those repertoires to cytomegalovirus serostatus. Donor age, sex, ethnicity and CMV serostatus were compiled alongside the repertoire data. A later analysis re-analyzed previously published TCR beta repertoires from 650 to 800 donors and added high-resolution HLA genotyping to study TCR occurrence patterns. The number of donors typed differed by locus, with about 620-630 for A, B, C, DRB1 and DQB1, around 520 for DQA1, 600 to 610 for DPA1, and some 440 for DPB1. On average, roughly 250,000 unique TCR beta nucleotide sequences were sequenced per donor among more than 350 genotyped donors of the cohort, with roughly 19% of those sequences being non-productive. Besides the first cohort of 666 subjects, a separate validation cohort made up of 120 or so different subjects was used.

In total, fewer than 750 healthy bone marrow donors made up the cohort. Cohort members were all nominally healthy when sampled, although unrecorded immune exposures were likely present. The donor was CMV seronegative and belonged to the group of under 400 seronegative cohort members. A peripheral blood sample was collected from each donor, and TCR beta sequencing was performed on peripheral blood mononuclear cells. The Qiagen DNeasy Blood Extraction Kit was used to extract genomic DNA from the blood cell samples. As to this clone: It has no known antigen specificity. Base qualities are not recorded, but no much larger clone differs from it by a single base.

Study-wide findings and limitations: In a later analysis, HLA-associated TCR beta chains were found to be more clonally expanded and to have lower generation probabilities than equally common non-associated chains. Because counts were too low, under 20 rarely observed V segments, including chromosome 9 orphons, were left out of the earlier analysis of some 640 of the donors. Some IMGT-functional V segments, including TRBV6-2 and TRBV6-3, could not be told apart with the 87-base-pair reads, so those segments were excluded. A further reported finding was that TCR beta sequences accurately predicted the HLA-A and HLA-B alleles for most subjects in the first cohort. A later analysis found that TCR association rates varied across HLA loci, with DRB1 alleles showing the most associated TCRs and HLA-C alleles the fewest. In this cohort, only TCR beta chains were sequenced, and detectable features were limited by the absence of alpha or paired-chain data. In an earlier analysis of about 600 of the donors, most TCR beta V segments appeared in productive rearrangements about 90% or about 30% of the time, broadly matching IMGT annotations. In a later genetic analysis, a missense DCLRE1C variant was associated with V-gene and J-gene trimming of TCR beta chains, and the association was replicated in an independent cohort. The study listed 170 or so TCR beta chains as associated with cytomegalovirus. Linkage disequilibrium might explain the correlated functional status among segregating V segments, but an unknown experimental factor could not be excluded. A group of highly shared sequence variants was considered likely to be a technical artifact of the sequencing pipeline. The presence/absence analyses assumed that sequencing depth was roughly uniform across donors, and that assumption may not be true. Cytomegalovirus status was reported to be diagnosed by the classifier with high specificity and sensitivity in both the original and validation cohorts. In a later analysis, most CMV-associated TCR beta chains were found to appear HLA-restricted, with HLA associations seemingly driven largely by CMV exposure. In vitro tests confirmed that a few of the cytomegalovirus-associated TCR beta chains recognize cytomegalovirus antigens. A later analysis associated roughly 17,000 TCR beta sequences with specific HLA alleles at a false discovery rate of 0.05. When HLA alleles, especially DR and DQ, strongly co-occurred, attributing TCR associations to individual alleles was difficult. In a later analysis, several top co-occurrence clusters were reported to appear linked to parvovirus B19, influenza, CMV and Epstein-Barr virus. According to the authors, the approach could potentially be generalized to other disease states and immunological phenotypes. According to a later genetic analysis, donors in an Asian-associated ancestry cluster had fewer N-insertions in productive TCRs than the approximately 670-donor mean. While some public TCRs were present in many individuals, most TCR sequences turned up only very rarely across donors. The only immune exposure information available for the cohort was CMV serostatus. HLA typing was unavailable for some donors at each locus, so association tests used only the typed subset.

Libraries came from the immunoSEQ multiplex PCR assay. A mixture of 60 forward primers for TCR Vbeta segments and 13 reverse primers for TCR Jbeta segments was used in the multiplex PCR. The CDR3 region of rearranged TCR beta genes was amplified from genomic DNA by a multiplex PCR assay. The amplified TCR beta libraries were sequenced on the Illumina HiSeq System as 87-base-pair reads. From the authors' description of their analysis: A later analysis counted approximately 76 million unique TCR beta chains across the 650 to 800 repertoires, and some 11 million of these chains were shared by at least two donors. Raw reads were error-corrected and collapsed into unique sequences by a nearest-neighbor algorithm in which closely related sequences were merged to remove PCR and sequencing errors. V, D and J gene segments were assigned by aligning CDR3 sequences to IMGT reference sequences. For a sequence to be retained, a match of at least six nucleotides was required to both a V gene segment and a J gene segment. Rearrangements were classified as productive when the CDR3 lacked stop codons and remained in frame with V and J, and all other rearrangements were classified as non-productive. Following IMGT convention, CDR3 was defined as the stretch from the second conserved V-encoded cysteine up to the conserved J-encoded phenylalanine. The earlier analysis of roughly 590 of the donors excluded sequences that lacked an unambiguous match to a single V gene segment. An earlier analysis of approximately 590 of the donors classified V segments as functional when productive rearrangements were above 56.7% and as segregating when the standard deviation between donors was above 5%. A statistical classification framework was developed to diagnose cytomegalovirus status using the catalog of TCR beta chain sequences. In a later analysis, TCR nucleotide sequences were compared against IMGT/GENE-DB human TR gene sequences so that V and J genes could be assigned. The TCRdist pipeline was used in a later analysis to assign CDR3 sequences and most-parsimonious VDJ recombination scenarios. A later analysis defined each TCR beta chain by its CDR3 amino acid sequence plus V-gene family, and excluded reads lacking a unique V-gene family. A later analysis removed 592 highly shared, low-generation-probability nucleotide sequences to deal with suspected cross-contamination and a sequencing artifact. In a later analysis, a clonal expansion index for each public chain was calculated from normalized within-repertoire ranks of inferred template counts. Generation probabilities in a later analysis came from a VDJ recombination model fitted to out-of-frame rearrangements, and those results were checked against IGoR. A later analysis scored TCR-TCR, TCR-HLA and TCR-CMV co-occurrence with hypergeometric tests, applying a repertoire-size bias correction to TCR pairs. A later analysis estimated false discovery rates by permuting HLA or CMV assignments 20 times. In a later analysis, co-occurring TCRs were grouped using DBSCAN, with TCRdist sequence similarity added in when clustering inside HLA-allele-positive subsets. For co-occurrence clustering, repertoires with fewer than 30,000 or more than 120,000 public chains were excluded, along with 5 or 6 repertoires with anomalous nucleotide sharing. TCRdb limited this immuneACCESS table to in-frame rearrangements with V and J called. A share of clones is missing; checked studies link under half to unresolved V genes, and the rest is unexplained. The DNA was the basis for D and trimming; V, J and clone size are from that table. In this sample the table shows about 140,000 clones, approximately 84% of which occur a single time. Around 2% of the sample is taken by the ten largest.

V was cut back by 2 bases and J by 4 bases, leaving a gap of 13 bases between them. From the cysteine up to the phenylalanine, the CDR3 has a length of 15 residues. Only the CDR3 region is kept as DNA, spanning 45 bases read in frame from base 1. Sequences MDHEN (CDR1) and SYDVKM (CDR2) are obtained from the germline V gene. The receptor comes from a middle-aged woman in good health and CMV-seronegative. The sequence links TRBV28 to TRBJ2-3; the D gene is possibly TRBD2, with 5 bases matching. The sequenced material came from PBMCs. The CDR3 is CASSLRGAGADTQYF. Read as DNA, the sequence is TGTGCCAGCAGTTTACGGGGAGCTGGGGCAGATACGCAGTATTTT.